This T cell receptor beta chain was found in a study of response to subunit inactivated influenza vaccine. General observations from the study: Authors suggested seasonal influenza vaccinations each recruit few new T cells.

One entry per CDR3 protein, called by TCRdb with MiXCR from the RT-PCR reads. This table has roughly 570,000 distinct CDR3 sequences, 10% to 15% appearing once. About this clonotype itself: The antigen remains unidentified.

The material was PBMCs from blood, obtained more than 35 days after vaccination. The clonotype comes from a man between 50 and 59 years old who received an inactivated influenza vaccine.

CDR3: CSATRPGLTGAFF. The CDR3 DNA follows: TGCAGTGCTACCAGACCGGGCCTTACGGGAGCTTTCTTT. This sequence joins TRBV20-1 and TRBJ1-1; D remains ambiguous. This CDR3 spans 13 amino acids. Trimming shortened V by 4 bases and J by 10 bases, and 19 bases separated the two germline ends. CDR1 DFQATT and CDR2 SNEGSKA come from the germline V gene (reference sequence).